This T cell receptor beta chain was captured in a study of blood T cell repertoires in COVID-19. In the study overall: Acute and convalescent COVID-19 specimens originated in the United States, Italy and Spain. Sources were T cells, B-cell-depleted T cells, or PBMCs; the material itself was cDNA or gDNA.

The ends were cut back, 5 bases at V and 0 bases at J, with 5 bases in the middle. This CDR3 contains 12 residues. From germline, CDR1 is MNHEY and CDR2 SVGEGT. Enrollment of patients from Seattle took place during active infection, with longitudinal follow-up. The authors' processing: Nucleated cell number was recorded as an estimate derived from reference gene primer amplification. TCRdb keeps only in-frame clones here, not all; method: immunoSEQ multiplex PCR. V, J and clone size reflect that table, while D and trimming were determined from the DNA. Among 200,000 to 250,000 clones listed, approximately 78% were seen once.

The sample consisted of peripheral blood. This clonotype originated in a woman between 65 and 79 years old with COVID-19, enrolled during active disease. The chain joins TRBV6-2 or TRBV6-3 to TRBJ2-7; D unclear. In DNA, the CDR3 is TGTGCCAGCAGTGTCAGCTCCTACGAGCAGTACTTC. Translating it yields CASSVSSYEQYF.